One and the same sample provided the 14 T cell receptor beta chains below, sequenced in a study of cytomegalovirus exposure and HLA in healthy donors. Generated by immunoSEQ multiplex PCR, the TCRdb table keeps only in-frame clones and is missing some. The top ten clones hold around 1.2% of a sample with 150,000 to 200,000 clones, roughly 81% of them seen once. Specimen: PBMCs. The source is a young woman in good health and CMV-seronegative.

The CDR3 region has the DNA TGTGCCAGCAGCCCGACAGGGGGCAGGTATCAGCCCCAGCATTTT. Amino acids: CASSPTGGRYQPQHF. The gene calls are TRBV6-1 and TRBJ1-5; 10 bases match TRBD1. V was clipped by 6 bases and J by 5 bases; unmatched bases: 7. Germline CDR1 MNHNS, CDR2 SASEGT. This CDR3 has 15 amino acids.

The V gene is TRBV15, the J gene TRBJ2-7, with 9 positions matching TRBD1. CDR3 size: 15 residues. Germline lookup yields CDR1 LNHNV and CDR2 YYDKDF (reference sequence). With 5 bases clipped from V and 3 bases from J, the junction kept 8 bases outside the gene matches. This CDR3 is CATSSDGDRVYEQYF. CDR3 nucleotide sequence: TGTGCCACCAGCTCAGATGGGGACAGGGTCTACGAGCAGTACTTC.

The rearrangement joins TRBV11-1 to TRBJ2-7; possible D gene TRBD2, 6 bases. This CDR3 comprises 15 residues. V lost 5 bases and J lost 6, with 20 bases in between. Germline assignment: CDR1 SGHAT and CDR2 FQDESV (reference sequence). DNA of the CDR3: TGTGCCAGCAGCAAACTGGGCCATGGGCGGGGCGAGCAGTACTTC. It codes for CASSKLGHGRGEQYF.

V gene TRBV28 combines with J gene TRBJ2-1, with TRBD1 matching over 11 bases. V dropped 6 bases and J dropped 0; count of bases not matched to a gene: 10. The CDR3 runs to 18 residues. Looked up from germline, CDR1 is MDHEN and CDR2 is SYDVKM. The CDR3: CASSSGTGGIVSYNEQFF. The DNA of the CDR3 is TGTGCCAGCAGCTCCGGGACAGGGGGGATCGTCTCCTACAATGAGCAGTTCTTC.

This chain connects TRBV18 to TRBJ2-6; D may be TRBD1 (6 bases). There are 17 residues in the CDR3. The germline V gene has CDR1 KGHSH and CDR2 LQKENI. Trimming left V 3 bases short and J 0 bases short, with 12 bases between. CDR3 loop: CASSPRTDPSGANVLTF. As DNA, the CDR3 is TGTGCCAGCTCACCGCGGACAGATCCCTCTGGGGCCAACGTCCTGACTTTC.

The chain recombines TRBV7-3 with TRBJ1-1, with D tentatively TRBD1 (6 bases). Trimming pared 5 bases from V and 1 base from J, leaving 8 bases between. Germline V gives CDR1 SGHTA, CDR2 FQGTGA. This CDR3 spans 13 amino acids. The CDR3 DNA reads as TGTGCCAGCAGCATACAGGGGAACACTGAAGCTTTCTTT. This sequence encodes CASSIQGNTEAFF.

This chain links TRBV7-9 with TRBJ1-1; D possibly corresponds to TRBD1 (5 bases). Deletions cut 3 bases from V and 6 bases from J, with 11 bases between. The germline gives CDR1 SEHNR, CDR2 FQNEAQ (reference sequence). CDR3 size: 13 residues. In DNA form, the CDR3 reads TGTGCCAGCAGCTTTGCCGCGACAGCTGAAGCTTTCTTT. Translation gives CASSFAATAEAFF.

This sequence joins TRBV6-5 and TRBJ2-2; D is perhaps TRBD2 (5 bases). The CDR3 loop spans 12 amino acids. Trimming shortened V by 11 bases and J by 1 base, and 8 bases separated the two germline ends. The germline gives CDR1 MNHEY, CDR2 SVGAGI. CDR3: CAGRGNTGELFF. The CDR3 nucleotides are TGTGCCGGGAGAGGGAACACCGGGGAGCTGTTTTTT.

V is TRBV27 and J is TRBJ2-2, with 14 positions matching TRBD2. V trimming: 5 bases; J trimming: 7 bases; junction bases outside the gene matches: 12. Germline CDR1 and CDR2: MNHEY and SMNVEV (reference sequence). The CDR3 extends over 18 amino acids. The CDR3 nucleotides are TGTGCCAGCAGTCAATCGACTAGCGGGGGGGCTCCGATCGGGGAGCTGTTTTTT. Translation: CASSQSTSGGAPIGELFF.

This clone has just one count. The genes are TRBV5-1 and TRBJ2-1; the match to TRBD2 covers 10 bases. The V and J ends lost 1 base and 3 bases, in that order; junction bases with no gene match: 1. Germline loops: CDR1 SGHRS, CDR2 YFSETQ. There are 15 residues in the CDR3. The CDR3 reads CASSLSGRDYNEQFF. The CDR3 DNA follows: TGCGCCAGCAGCTTGAGCGGGAGGGACTACAATGAGCAGTTCTTC.

The chain has TRBV5-4 and TRBJ2-1; tentatively, D is TRBD1 (7 bases). The V end lost 0 bases, the J end lost 9 bases, and 16 bases lay between the germline ends. Germline CDR1 SGHNT, CDR2 YYREEE (reference sequence). The CDR3 runs 15 residues. CDR3 coding DNA: TGTGCCAGCAGCTTGGCGACAGGGACTTCAGCTGAGCAGTTCTTC. Translating gives CASSLATGTSAEQFF.

The chain carries TRBV5-1 and TRBJ1-2, with 7 nucleotides matching TRBD1. V was pared by 2 bases and J by 3 bases, with 1 base of the junction left unmatched. Per the germline V gene, CDR1 is SGHRS and CDR2 is YFSETQ. This CDR3 spans 13 amino acids. Written as DNA, the CDR3 is TGCGCCAGCAGCTTTGACAGGGACTATGGCTACACCTTC. Translating gives CASSFDRDYGYTF.

The chain employs TRBV19 and TRBJ2-1; 9 bases map to TRBD1. The CDR3 totals 11 residues. Germline CDR1 LNHDA, CDR2 SQIVND (reference sequence). The V segment lost 7 bases and the J segment 15 bases; nucleotides outside the gene matches: 7. As DNA, the CDR3 is TGTGCCAGTACCGACAGGGGGACTCCGTTCTTC. Its translation: CASTDRGTPFF.

This clone has just one count. The V call is TRBV28, the J call TRBJ2-3; D is unresolved. The germline V gene encodes CDR1 MDHEN and CDR2 SYDVKM. V was pared by 2 bases and J by 2 bases, with 8 bases between. The CDR3 totals 14 residues. The CDR3 DNA reads TGTGCCAGCAGTTTACCTACTAACACAGATACGCAGTATTTT. Protein sequence: CASSLPTNTDTQYF.